These 16 T cell receptor beta chains were sequenced from one sample in a study of human T cells and chemical hapten exposure. Using its own MiXCR run on the RACE reads, TCRdb lists one record per CDR3 protein. Altogether approximately 79,000 distinct CDR3 sequences are present, around a tenth being singletons, with the ten largest covering about 1.3%. The time point denotes: patch test 1, 2 weeks after DPC sensitization. Treatment here: therapeutic diphenylcyclopropenone sensitization with weekly scalp DPC. This sample comprised whole blood, obtained in connection with sensitization to the hapten diphenylcyclopropenone (DPC). These receptors all stem from a woman in her forties or fifties with alopecia areata. Some clones in this sample may be carry-over from other donors' samples.

This clonotype was picked up many times. The chain employs TRBV20-1 and TRBJ1-1; 8 bases agree with TRBD1. V shed 6 bases, J shed 5 bases, and the junction held 8 bases outside the gene matches. CDR1 is DFQATT and CDR2 is SNEGSKA in the germline V gene (reference sequence). This CDR3 has 13 amino acids. This chain's CDR3 is CSAPGQGGTEAFF. For the CDR3, the DNA is TGCAGTGCCCCCGGACAGGGTGGGACTGAAGCTTTCTTT.

This clonotype came up a few times. The chain joins TRBV7-9 to TRBJ2-2; D unresolved. The V and J ends lost 0 bases and 5 bases respectively, with 10 bases between them. Per germline, CDR1 SEHNR and CDR2 FQNEAQ (reference sequence). CDR3 length: 15 amino acids. Here the CDR3 DNA reads TGTGCCAGCAGCTTAGCCCGCACGAGTACCGGGGAGCTGTTTTTT. It codes for CASSLARTSTGELFF.

Many counts were recorded for this clonotype. The chain has TRBV5-1 and TRBJ2-1; D call uncertain. CDR1 is SGHRS and CDR2 is YFSETQ in the germline V gene. V gave up 3 bases and J gave up 3 bases, with 1 base separating them. The CDR3 is 11 amino acids. CDR3 coding DNA: TGCGCCAGCAGCTACTACAATGAGCAGTTCTTC. Translated, it gives CASSYYNEQFF. Filled out from reference TRBV5-1 and TRBJ2-1, the complete variable domain reads KAGVTQTPRYLIKTRGQQVTLSCSPISGHRSVSWYQQTPGQGLQFLFEYFSETQRNKGNFPGRFSGRQFSNSRSEMNVSTLELGDSALYLCASSYYNEQFFGPGTRLTVL.

The chain links TRBV7-6 to TRBJ2-1; no firm D call. The CDR3 covers 14 residues. Germline V gives CDR1 SGHVS, CDR2 FNYEAQ. V was cut by 6 bases and J by 3 bases, with 12 bases left in between. The CDR3: CASRRAPIYNEQFF. In DNA form, the CDR3 reads TGTGCCAGCAGGCGTGCTCCCATCTACAATGAGCAGTTCTTC.

This clonotype showed up just a few times. CDR3 DNA sequence: TGCAGTGCTAGAGATGTTCGCGAGCAGTACTTC. Translating gives CSARDVREQYF. The rearrangement uses TRBV20-1 and TRBJ2-7; D uncertain. V shed 0 bases and J shed 6 bases, with 6 bases lying between them. This CDR3 has 11 residues. Germline CDR1 and CDR2: DFQATT and SNEGSKA (reference sequence).

The V call is TRBV7-6, the J call TRBJ2-3, with 12 bases fitting TRBD2. Trimming at V came to 5 bases and at J to 5 bases, leaving 8 bases not matched to a gene. Germline assignment: CDR1 SGHVS and CDR2 FNYEAQ. CDR3 length equals 16 residues. The CDR3 DNA reads TGTGCCAGCAGCCCTCTAGCGGGAGGGCAAAGAGATACGCAGTATTTT. Residues: CASSPLAGGQRDTQYF.

This clonotype was counted ten times or more. The V call is TRBV27, the J call TRBJ1-2, with D possibly being TRBD1 (5 bases). The V and J ends lost 8 bases and 8 bases respectively, with 15 bases between them. CDR1 is MNHEY, CDR2 SMNVEV, per germline (reference sequence). This CDR3 is 12 amino acids long. CDR3 amino acids: CASPVEGRGYTF. CDR3 DNA sequence: TGTGCCAGCCCCGTGGAGGGGCGAGGCTACACCTTC.

This clonotype turned up a few times. This chain connects TRBV18 to TRBJ2-7, with 7 positions matching TRBD2. The ends lost 11 bases at V and 1 base at J; junction bases unmatched: 8. This CDR3 region has 13 residues. Germline V gene data show CDR1 as KGHSH and CDR2 as LQKENI. CDR3: CAAGRGPSYEQYF. For the CDR3, the DNA is TGTGCCGCGGGGAGGGGTCCTTCCTACGAGCAGTACTTC.

The table lists this clonotype with a few counts. The chain recombines TRBV29-1 with TRBJ2-7; D call uncertain. The CDR3 extends over 13 amino acids. The V end was cut by 7 bases, the J end by 1 base, with 14 bases between. Germline values: CDR1 SQVTM, CDR2 ANQGSEA. Here the CDR3 DNA reads TGCAGCGCCCAAACCACGGATTCCTACGAGCAGTACTTC. It yields the protein CSAQTTDSYEQYF.

This clonotype was seen at least ten times. An end of the junction differs from the germline gene, which may be a read error. V gene TRBV4-3 combines with J gene TRBJ2-1; TRBD2 matches at 8 bases. This CDR3 has 13 amino acids. Germline V gene sequence: CDR1 LGHNA, CDR2 YSLEER. The CDR3 DNA reads TGCGCCAGCAGCCAAGATATTCTAGCGGGCCCCATCTTC. It codes for CASSQDILAGPIF.

This clonotype occurred a few times. The J gene is TRBJ1-4, the V gene TRBV6-4; D ambiguous. The CDR3 sequence is 13 residues long. V gave up 6 bases and J gave up 11 bases, with 16 bases separating them. Germline CDR1 MRHNA, CDR2 SNTAGT. In nucleotides, the CDR3 is TGTGCCAGCAGGGACGGAATCTCGGGGAAACTGTTTTTT. This gives the protein CASRDGISGKLFF.

This clonotype was observed at least ten times. This chain connects TRBV20-1 to TRBJ2-4; D not resolved. The CDR3 sequence is 13 residues long. Deletions cut 6 bases from V and 2 bases from J, with 11 bases between. Germline-derived CDR1 and CDR2 are DFQATT and SNEGSKA (reference sequence). The CDR3 DNA sequence: TGCAGTGCGCTCGGCAGGACCAAAAACATTCAGTACTTC. It yields the protein CSALGRTKNIQYF.

The chain carries TRBV9 and TRBJ2-1; 12 bases map to TRBD2. The CDR3 is made up of 15 amino acids. Germline assignment: CDR1 SGDLS and CDR2 YYNGEE. The V and J ends lost 4 bases and 7 bases, in that order; junction bases with no gene match: 6. The CDR3 sequence is CASSWTSGTTNEQFF. The CDR3 coding sequence is TGTGCCAGCAGCTGGACTAGCGGGACCACTAATGAGCAGTTCTTC. Looking up the rest from reference TRBV9 and TRBJ2-1 gives the full variable domain: DSGVTQTPKHLITATGQRVTLRCSPRSGDLSVYWYQQSLDQGLQFLIQYYNGEERAKGNILERFSAQQFPDLHSELNLSSLELGDSALYFCASSWTSGTTNEQFFGPGTRLTVL.

DNA of the CDR3: TGTGCCAGCAGCTTAGACACCCACCCTCAAGAGACCCAGTACTTC. This gives the protein CASSLDTHPQETQYF. The V and J genes are TRBV7-6 and TRBJ2-5, with D unclear. Germline CDR1 SGHVS, CDR2 FNYEAQ. V was clipped by 1 base and J by 2 bases, with 11 bases between them. The CDR3 consists of 15 residues.

This clonotype appeared many times. The rearrangement links TRBV5-1 to TRBJ2-7, with 7 bases matching TRBD1. This CDR3 region has 13 residues. Germline CDR1 reads SGHRS; CDR2 reads YFSETQ. Germline trimming cut 4 bases from V and 7 bases from J; bases unmatched to any gene: 8. The CDR3 coding sequence is TGCGCCAGCAGCAGGGACAGCGAGTGGGAGCAGTACTTC. Its translation: CASSRDSEWEQYF.

The rearrangement links TRBV20-1 to TRBJ1-2, with D maybe TRBD1 (6 bases). Germline assignment: CDR1 DFQATT and CDR2 SNEGSKA (reference sequence). The V end was cut by 5 bases, the J end by 1 base, with 8 bases between. CDR3 size: 12 residues. DNA of the CDR3: TGCAGTGCTGGGACAATTAACTATGGCTACACCTTC. Amino acids: CSAGTINYGYTF.